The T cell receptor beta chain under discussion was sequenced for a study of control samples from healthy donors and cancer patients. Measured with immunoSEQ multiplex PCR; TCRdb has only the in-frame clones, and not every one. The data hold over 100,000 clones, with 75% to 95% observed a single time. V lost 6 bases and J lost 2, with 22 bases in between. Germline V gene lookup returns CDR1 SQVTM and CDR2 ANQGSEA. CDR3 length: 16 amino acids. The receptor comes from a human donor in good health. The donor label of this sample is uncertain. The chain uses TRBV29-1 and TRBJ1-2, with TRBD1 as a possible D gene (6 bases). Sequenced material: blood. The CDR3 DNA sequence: TGCAGCGTCGCTGACAGGACGGGGGCCCAAAACTATGGCTACACCTTC. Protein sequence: CSVADRTGAQNYGYTF.